The 4 T cell receptor beta chains reported below all come from one sample, sequenced in a study of blood T cell repertoires in COVID-19. Using immunoSEQ multiplex PCR, the repertoire was profiled, and TCRdb retains in-frame clones only, with some absent. The data show some 150,000 clones, roughly 89% seen once. Sequenced: peripheral blood. The receptors here all came from a woman between 45 and 60 years old with acute or convalescent COVID-19.

The rearrangement uses TRBV7-9 and TRBJ1-4; TRBD1 aligns across 7 bases. CDR3 length: 14 amino acids. With 5 bases clipped from V and 3 bases from J, the junction kept 3 bases outside the gene matches. Germline V lookup: CDR1 SEHNR, CDR2 FQNEAQ (reference sequence). CDR3 DNA sequence: TGTGCCAGCAGCGCCGGGACAGCTAATGAAAAACTGTTTTTT. Translating it yields CASSAGTANEKLFF. Combining the CDR3 with reference TRBV7-9 and TRBJ1-4 gives the whole variable domain DTGVSQNPRHKITKRGQNVTFRCDPISEHNRLYWYRQTLGQGPEFLTYFQNEAQLEKSRLLSDRFSAERPKGSFSTLEIQRTEQGDSAMYLCASSAGTANEKLFFGSGTQLSVL.

This chain connects TRBV7-9 to TRBJ2-1; 15 bases agree with TRBD2. CDR1 is SEHNR and CDR2 is FQNEAQ in the germline V gene (reference sequence). V shed 5 bases and J 6 bases; nucleotides not matched to a gene: 11. The CDR3 consists of 18 residues. This CDR3 reads CASSPRTSGGAGSNEQFF. The CDR3 region has the DNA TGTGCCAGCAGCCCACGGACTAGCGGGGGGGCGGGCTCCAATGAGCAGTTCTTC.

The V and J genes are TRBV6-5 and TRBJ2-7; 10 bases align to TRBD2. The CDR3 totals 15 residues. With V trimmed by 8 bases and J by 7 bases, 14 bases remained unmatched. Germline V gene sequence: CDR1 MNHEY, CDR2 SVGAGI. CDR3 nucleotide sequence: TGTGCCAGCGCCTTCAGCGGGGGGGGCGTTGGGGAGCAGTACTTC. This sequence encodes CASAFSGGGVGEQYF.

The chain recombines TRBV18 with TRBJ2-3, with TRBD2 matching 10 bases. The CDR3 contains 15 residues. From germline, CDR1 is KGHSH and CDR2 LQKENI. The V gene end was trimmed by 5 bases and the J gene end by 3 bases; junction bases not matched to a gene: 5. The CDR3 region is CASSSLAGGTDTQYF. Here the CDR3 DNA reads TGTGCCAGCTCATCATTAGCGGGAGGTACAGATACGCAGTATTTT.